These T cell receptor beta chains were read from a single sample in a study of T cell changes during pregnancy in multiple sclerosis. The assay was immunoSEQ multiplex PCR, and TCRdb's table has in-frame clones only and misses some. The table has more than 15,000 clones, approximately 88% seen once; the top ten hold over 9.5%. The starting material was CD8+ T cells from peripheral blood mononuclear cells, obtained after pregnancy. These receptors were collected from a female donor in good health, enrolled as a control in a pregnancy study. Each CDR3 is given with its conserved first and last residue. A D gene is named only where the DNA matches it firmly. Some rows mark clone size as missing; the rest say once, few, many or name a class of expanded clone.

j_call: TRBJ2-7; d_call: TRBD2; v_call: TRBV30; clone_size: NA; cdr3_nt: TGTGCCTGGAGTTCATTCCGGGCTAGCGGGGGCTACGAGCAGTACTTC; cdr3_aa: CAWSSFRASGGYEQYF
j_call: TRBJ1-1; d_call: TRBD1; v_call: TRBV10-2; clone_size: NA; cdr3_nt: TGCGCCAGCAGTGAGAGGGACAGGGGGCCTAACACTGAAGCTTTCTTT; cdr3_aa: CASSERDRGPNTEAFF
j_call: TRBJ1-1; d_call: NA; v_call: TRBV19; clone_size: NA; cdr3_nt: TGTGCCAGTAGTATTGGGCGGAACACTGAAGCTTTCTTT; cdr3_aa: CASSIGRNTEAFF
j_call: TRBJ2-4; d_call: NA; v_call: TRBV4-1; clone_size: NA; cdr3_nt: TGCGCCAGCAGCCAGGGCAGACGGCCGGACATTCAGTACTTC; cdr3_aa: CASSQGRRPDIQYF
j_call: TRBJ2-5; d_call: TRBD1; v_call: TRBV18; clone_size: NA; cdr3_nt: TGTGCCAGCTTCCCCGGGACAGGGCGTGGAGAGACCCAGTACTTC; cdr3_aa: CASFPGTGRGETQYF
j_call: TRBJ2-3; d_call: NA; v_call: TRBV19; clone_size: NA; cdr3_nt: TGTGCCAGTAGTACGTTGACAGGAGATACGCAGTATTTT; cdr3_aa: CASSTLTGDTQYF
j_call: TRBJ1-4; d_call: NA; v_call: TRBV6-1; clone_size: NA; cdr3_nt: TGTGCCAGCAGTGAAGCGGTGGAGGCTGAAAAACTGTTTTTT; cdr3_aa: CASSEAVEAEKLFF
j_call: TRBJ2-5; d_call: NA; v_call: TRBV4-1; clone_size: once; cdr3_nt: TGCGCCAGCAGCCAAGTCTCGGGTAAAGAGACCCAGTACTTC; cdr3_aa: CASSQVSGKETQYF
j_call: TRBJ2-7; d_call: TRBD2; v_call: TRBV27; clone_size: NA; cdr3_nt: TGTGCCAGCAGTTTAGGCTTAGCGGGATCCAAATACGAGCAGTACTTC; cdr3_aa: CASSLGLAGSKYEQYF
j_call: TRBJ2-7; d_call: TRBD1; v_call: TRBV13; clone_size: NA; cdr3_nt: TGTGCCAGCAGCTTATATGGGACAGGAACCCACGAGCAGTACTTC; cdr3_aa: CASSLYGTGTHEQYF
j_call: TRBJ1-1; d_call: NA; v_call: TRBV4-1; clone_size: NA; cdr3_nt: TGCGCCAGCAGCCAAGATGGGGGAGGGGCGTTGAACACTGAAGCTTTCTTT; cdr3_aa: CASSQDGGGALNTEAFF
j_call: TRBJ2-6; d_call: NA; v_call: TRBV29-1; clone_size: few; cdr3_nt: TGCAGCGTTGTATTCTCTGGGGCCAACGTCCTGACTTTC; cdr3_aa: CSVVFSGANVLTF
j_call: TRBJ2-5; d_call: TRBD2; v_call: TRBV6-1; clone_size: NA; cdr3_nt: TGTGCCAGCAGTGAAGTCCCAGCGGGGGCTCAAGAGACCCAGTACTTC; cdr3_aa: CASSEVPAGAQETQYF
j_call: TRBJ1-5; d_call: TRBD1; v_call: TRBV27; clone_size: NA; cdr3_nt: TGTGCCAGCAGTTCCCTCACAGGGGGCGCCGGTCAGCCCCAGCATTTT; cdr3_aa: CASSSLTGGAGQPQHF
j_call: TRBJ1-1; d_call: NA; v_call: TRBV2; clone_size: NA; cdr3_nt: TGTGCCAGCATCATGACGGACAGTAACTATGAAGCTTTCTTT; cdr3_aa: CASIMTDSNYEAFF
j_call: TRBJ2-1; d_call: NA; v_call: TRBV5-6; clone_size: NA; cdr3_nt: TGTGCCAGCAGCTTACAGGGATGGAATGAGCAGTTCTTC; cdr3_aa: CASSLQGWNEQFF
j_call: TRBJ2-3; d_call: NA; v_call: TRBV5-4; clone_size: NA; cdr3_nt: TGTGCCAGCAGCTTCTTCGGGGGCACAGATACGCAGTATTTT; cdr3_aa: CASSFFGGTDTQYF
j_call: TRBJ2-2; d_call: NA; v_call: TRBV28; clone_size: NA; cdr3_nt: TGTGCCTCCCTCGCGGAGAACACCGGGGAGCTGTTTTTT; cdr3_aa: CASLAENTGELFF
j_call: TRBJ1-1; d_call: TRBD1; v_call: TRBV13; clone_size: NA; cdr3_nt: TGTGCCAGCAGCTTATTTCTGGGACAGGGTTTCATGAACACTGAAGCTTTCTTT; cdr3_aa: CASSLFLGQGFMNTEAFF
j_call: TRBJ1-3; d_call: NA; v_call: TRBV13; clone_size: NA; cdr3_nt: TGTGCCAGCAGCTCGACAGTAACTGGAAACACCATATATTTT; cdr3_aa: CASSSTVTGNTIYF
j_call: TRBJ1-4; d_call: NA; v_call: TRBV19; clone_size: NA; cdr3_nt: TGTGCCAGTAGTATATGGGGGGATACTAATGAAAAACTGTTTTTT; cdr3_aa: CASSIWGDTNEKLFF
j_call: TRBJ2-1; d_call: TRBD2; v_call: TRBV28; clone_size: NA; cdr3_nt: TGTGCCAGCAGCTGGACGGGAGGGGGGAATGAGCAGTTCTTC; cdr3_aa: CASSWTGGGNEQFF
j_call: TRBJ2-7; d_call: NA; v_call: TRBV6-1; clone_size: NA; cdr3_nt: TGTGCCAGCATCGGGTACGAGCAGTACTTC; cdr3_aa: CASIGYEQYF
j_call: TRBJ1-1; d_call: TRBD1; v_call: TRBV2; clone_size: NA; cdr3_nt: TGTGCCAGCAGGGAAGGACAGGGCACTGAAGCTTTCTTT; cdr3_aa: CASREGQGTEAFF
j_call: TRBJ2-7; d_call: TRBD2; v_call: TRBV18; clone_size: NA; cdr3_nt: TGTGCCAGCTCACCACCGAGGGAGATAGCGGGAGTATTTTCCTACGAGCAGTACTTC; cdr3_aa: CASSPPREIAGVFSYEQYF
j_call: TRBJ1-1; d_call: TRBD1; v_call: TRBV6-5; clone_size: NA; cdr3_nt: TGTGCCAGCAGTTACTCGACAGGGGAAGTGGCTGAAGCTTTCTTT; cdr3_aa: CASSYSTGEVAEAFF
j_call: TRBJ2-4; d_call: NA; v_call: TRBV6-5; clone_size: NA; cdr3_nt: TGTGCCAGCACCTCCCCAAGACAAACACGTGTTCAGTACTTC; cdr3_aa: CASTSPRQTRVQYF
j_call: TRBJ2-1; d_call: TRBD1; v_call: TRBV7-9; clone_size: NA; cdr3_nt: TGTGCCAGCAGCTTTGCGACGGGACAGGGCTACAATGAGCAGTTCTTC; cdr3_aa: CASSFATGQGYNEQFF
j_call: TRBJ1-1; d_call: NA; v_call: TRBV19; clone_size: NA; cdr3_nt: TGTGCCAGTAGTGCGGACATAGTGAACACTGAAGCTTTCTTT; cdr3_aa: CASSADIVNTEAFF
j_call: TRBJ1-1; d_call: NA; v_call: TRBV6-5; clone_size: NA; cdr3_nt: TGTGCCAGCAGTTGGGGGGGCACTGAAGCTTTCTTT; cdr3_aa: CASSWGGTEAFF
j_call: TRBJ2-4; d_call: NA; v_call: TRBV2; clone_size: once; cdr3_nt: TGTGCCAGCAGTGAAGAGAACAGGGTAGCCAAAAACATTCAGTACTTC; cdr3_aa: CASSEENRVAKNIQYF
j_call: TRBJ2-5; d_call: NA; v_call: TRBV19; clone_size: NA; cdr3_nt: TGTGCCAGTAGTGTCCGGGACTACCAAGAGACCCAGTACTTC; cdr3_aa: CASSVRDYQETQYF
j_call: TRBJ2-1; d_call: TRBD2; v_call: TRBV6-5; clone_size: NA; cdr3_nt: TGTGCCAGCAGTTACTCGACTGGCGGGAGGGCCGTTGAGCAGTTCTTC; cdr3_aa: CASSYSTGGRAVEQFF
j_call: TRBJ1-2; d_call: NA; v_call: TRBV6-5; clone_size: NA; cdr3_nt: TGTGCCAGCAGACTCAGGGAAGGCTATGGCTACACCTTC; cdr3_aa: CASRLREGYGYTF
j_call: TRBJ2-2; d_call: NA; v_call: TRBV13; clone_size: NA; cdr3_nt: TGTGCCAGCAGTACCTCAGCCGGGGAGCTGTTTTTT; cdr3_aa: CASSTSAGELFF
j_call: TRBJ2-7; d_call: NA; v_call: TRBV4-1; clone_size: NA; cdr3_nt: TGCGCCAGCAGCCAAGAAAAGGGGGCGGGGTACGAGCAGTACTTC; cdr3_aa: CASSQEKGAGYEQYF
j_call: TRBJ2-7; d_call: NA; v_call: TRBV27; clone_size: NA; cdr3_nt: TGTGCCAGCACCTTACAGGGTGGCGTATTCATTGATAGATACGAGCAGTACTTC; cdr3_aa: CASTLQGGVFIDRYEQYF
j_call: TRBJ1-2; d_call: NA; v_call: TRBV4-1; clone_size: NA; cdr3_nt: TGCGCCAGCAGCCAAGAATCCGGGGTGGGTAGCTATGGCTACACCTTC; cdr3_aa: CASSQESGVGSYGYTF
j_call: TRBJ2-5; d_call: TRBD2; v_call: TRBV27; clone_size: NA; cdr3_nt: TGTGCCAGCAGTTTATGGGGGAGGGGAGAGACCCAGTACTTC; cdr3_aa: CASSLWGRGETQYF
j_call: TRBJ1-5; d_call: NA; v_call: TRBV5-1; clone_size: NA; cdr3_nt: TGCGCCAACAGCCGCGGAGGGGATCAGCCCCAGCATTTT; cdr3_aa: CANSRGGDQPQHF
j_call: TRBJ1-1; d_call: NA; v_call: TRBV29-1; clone_size: few; cdr3_nt: TGCAGCGTTGCCCGGGGTGGGTTTGCAGCTTTCTTT; cdr3_aa: CSVARGGFAAFF
j_call: TRBJ2-5; d_call: TRBD1; v_call: TRBV7-9; clone_size: NA; cdr3_nt: TGTGCCAGCAGCTTAGCAGTCCGGGACAGGGACAACTTC; cdr3_aa: CASSLAVRDRDNF
j_call: TRBJ1-2; d_call: NA; v_call: TRBV13; clone_size: NA; cdr3_nt: TGTGCCAGCAGCTTAGGGGATGACTATGGCCACACCTTC; cdr3_aa: CASSLGDDYGHTF
j_call: TRBJ1-3; d_call: TRBD1; v_call: TRBV6-1; clone_size: NA; cdr3_nt: TGTGCCAGCAGGCCCGGGACAGGGTCTGGAAACACCATATATTTT; cdr3_aa: CASRPGTGSGNTIYF
j_call: TRBJ1-1; d_call: NA; v_call: TRBV7-2; clone_size: once; cdr3_nt: TGTGCCAGCAGCCCGCGGCACTTATCTGAAGCTTTCTTT; cdr3_aa: CASSPRHLSEAFF
j_call: TRBJ2-3; d_call: TRBD2; v_call: TRBV7-6; clone_size: NA; cdr3_nt: TGTGCCAGCAGCTTTCCCGGGACTAGCGGTAACACAGATACGCAGTATTTT; cdr3_aa: CASSFPGTSGNTDTQYF
j_call: TRBJ2-7; d_call: NA; v_call: TRBV27; clone_size: NA; cdr3_nt: TGTGCCAGCAGACACAACAGGGAATCCTACGAGCAGTACTTC; cdr3_aa: CASRHNRESYEQYF
j_call: TRBJ1-1; d_call: NA; v_call: TRBV4-1; clone_size: NA; cdr3_nt: TGCGCCAGCAGCCAAGTCGGCAGGGCCCCTGAAGCTTTCTTT; cdr3_aa: CASSQVGRAPEAFF
j_call: TRBJ1-5; d_call: NA; v_call: TRBV7-9; clone_size: once; cdr3_nt: TGTGCCAGCAGCTTAGGAGGTCCTAGCAATCAGCCCCAGCATTTT; cdr3_aa: CASSLGGPSNQPQHF
j_call: TRBJ2-1; d_call: NA; v_call: TRBV28; clone_size: once; cdr3_nt: TGTGCCAGTAGCCGTTTGAGGCATAGCTCCTACAATGAGCAGTTCTTC; cdr3_aa: CASSRLRHSSYNEQFF
j_call: TRBJ1-1; d_call: NA; v_call: TRBV7-2; clone_size: once; cdr3_nt: TGTGCCAGCAGCTTTTGGGCTAACACTGAAGCTTTCTTT; cdr3_aa: CASSFWANTEAFF
j_call: TRBJ2-3; d_call: NA; v_call: TRBV2; clone_size: NA; cdr3_nt: TGTGCCAGCATGGGACACACGCAGTATTTT; cdr3_aa: CASMGHTQYF